These 8 T cell receptor beta chains came from one sample sequenced in a study of blood T cell repertoires in COVID-19. This table comes from immunoSEQ multiplex PCR, and its TCRdb copy is limited to in-frame clones, with some not included. The sample holds more than 300,000 clones, roughly 91% seen once. The sample consisted of PBMCs or T cells enriched from blood (not recorded which). These receptor sequences come from a woman aged 25 to 39 who had recovered from COVID-19.

This clone appeared a single time. V gene TRBV5-4 combines with J gene TRBJ1-1, with D possibly TRBD1 on 5 matching bases. Germline V lookup: CDR1 SGHNT, CDR2 YYREEE (reference sequence). There are 15 residues in the CDR3. V was trimmed by 4 bases and J by 0 bases, leaving 13 bases between them. CDR3 nucleotides: TGTGCCAGCAGCCCGGGGGTGGGGTTGAACACTGAAGCTTTCTTT. Translating it yields CASSPGVGLNTEAFF.

As DNA, the CDR3 is TGTGCCAGCAGCTTTCCGGTCCGGGGGGAGCTGTTTTTT. It is translated as CASSFPVRGELFF. The gene calls are TRBV7-9 and TRBJ2-2; D is uncertain. The CDR3 extends over 13 amino acids. The V end was cut by 3 bases, the J end by 8 bases, with 10 bases between. Looked up from germline, CDR1 is SEHNR and CDR2 is FQNEAQ (reference sequence).

This clone was detected once. The chain is built from TRBV27 and TRBJ1-2; D remains ambiguous. Germline-derived CDR1 and CDR2 are MNHEY and SMNVEV (reference sequence). The CDR3 is made up of 13 amino acids. V was trimmed by 3 bases and J by 3 bases, leaving 8 bases between them. CDR3 bases: TGTGCCAGCAGTTTTGGAGTTCACTATGGCTACACCTTC. Its protein product is CASSFGVHYGYTF.

The gene calls are TRBV29-1 and TRBJ2-2; TRBD1 matches at 7 bases. Germline values: CDR1 SQVTM, CDR2 ANQGSEA. With 2 bases clipped from V and 7 bases from J, the junction kept 7 bases outside the gene matches. This CDR3 is built from 14 residues. The CDR3 DNA follows: TGCAGCGTTGAACCCGACAGGGATGGCGGGGAGCTGTTTTTT. Its translation: CSVEPDRDGGELFF.

The chain has TRBV11-3 and TRBJ2-1, with TRBD2 identical over 14 bases. The CDR3 contains 15 residues. The germline V gene encodes CDR1 SGHNT and CDR2 YENEEA. After removal of 3 bases from V and 9 bases from J, the junction contained 4 bases not matched to a gene. CDR3 DNA: TGTGCCAGCAGCTTTGGGACTAGCGGGAGTGTTGAGCAGTTCTTC. Translated: CASSFGTSGSVEQFF.

This clone is a singleton in its sample. The gene calls are TRBV5-1 and TRBJ1-4; 9 nucleotides align to TRBD1. Germline V gives CDR1 SGHRS, CDR2 YFSETQ. Trimming removed 1 base from V and 8 bases from J; junction bases left unmatched: 12. The CDR3 extends over 17 amino acids. DNA for the CDR3: TGCGCCAGCAGCTTGCCTACCTCGGGACAGGGAAACGAAAAACTGTTTTTT. Translation gives CASSLPTSGQGNEKLFF.

Only a few counts were recorded for this clone. The chain recombines TRBV5-4 with TRBJ2-2; 7 bases are shared with TRBD1. CDR1 is SGHNT and CDR2 is YYREEE in the germline V gene (reference sequence). The CDR3 has 16 residues. The J segment lost 1 base and the V segment lost 1 base, leaving 4 bases of the junction unmatched. The CDR3 sequence: CASSLRRQGNTGELFF. The CDR3 nucleotides read TGTGCCAGCAGCTTGCGCCGACAGGGGAACACCGGGGAGCTGTTTTTT.

The V call is TRBV27, the J call TRBJ2-7; 9 nucleotides line up with TRBD1. The CDR3 has 14 residues. V shed 3 bases, J shed 4 bases, and the junction held 4 bases outside the gene matches. Per the germline V gene, CDR1 is MNHEY and CDR2 is SMNVEV (reference sequence). This chain's CDR3 is CASSLGQGPYEQYF. The CDR3, as DNA: TGTGCCAGCAGTTTGGGACAGGGACCTTACGAGCAGTACTTC.